What follows is one T cell receptor beta chain and its context. These data come from a study of OX40 agonist ivuxolimab in advanced cancers. About the research overall: A mean age of roughly 60 years, range roughly 20 to 90, was recorded, and 70% to 85% were male.

Germline values: CDR1 SGHNT, CDR2 YYREEE (reference sequence). The CDR3 runs 13 residues. Trimming removed 0 bases at V and 6 bases at J, with 10 bases between. Using immunoSEQ multiplex PCR, the repertoire was profiled, and TCRdb retains in-frame clones only, with some absent. The sample includes more than 50,000 clones, about 82% seen only once; the top ten take about 2.4%. Sample: CD4+ or CD8+ T cells sorted from blood, taken in a trial of the OX40 agonist ivuxolimab. The V and J genes are TRBV5-4 and TRBJ2-7; TRBD1 is a possible D gene (6 bases). This TCR was sampled from an adult with an advanced solid tumor such as melanoma, head and neck, liver or kidney cancer. CDR3 nucleotide sequence: TGTGCCAGCAGCTTGGACAGGGTAGGCGAGCAGTACTTC. This gives the protein CASSLDRVGEQYF.